This T cell receptor (beta chain) was recorded in a study of shared clonotypes between healthy human individuals. Every contributor of samples was a Caucasian grown-up residing in Nashville, Tennessee. Profiling relied on immunoSEQ multiplex PCR, and the TCRdb table lists in-frame clones only, not all of them. The data hold about 460,000 clones, with more than 70% observed a single time. The table lists this clone with a count of one. The sequence derives from a woman aged 40 to 55 in good health. Some clones in this sample may be carry-over from other donors' samples. Material: PBMCs.

The CDR3 bases are TGCGCCAGCAGCTCTACCGACTACGAGCAGTACTTC. Residues: CASSSTDYEQYF. The chain links TRBV5-1 to TRBJ2-7; D gene ambiguous. Germline-derived CDR1 and CDR2 are SGHRS and YFSETQ. Trimming removed 3 bases from V and 3 bases from J, with 7 bases in between. The CDR3 has 12 residues.